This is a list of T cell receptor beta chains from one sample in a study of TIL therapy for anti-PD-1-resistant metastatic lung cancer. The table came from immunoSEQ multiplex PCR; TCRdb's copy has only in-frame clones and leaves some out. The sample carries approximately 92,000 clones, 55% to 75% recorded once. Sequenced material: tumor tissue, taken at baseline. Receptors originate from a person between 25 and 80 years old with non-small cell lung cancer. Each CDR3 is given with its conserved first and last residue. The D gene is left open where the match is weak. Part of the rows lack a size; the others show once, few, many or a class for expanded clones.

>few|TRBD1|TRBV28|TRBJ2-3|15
CASSSDRARTDTQYF
TGTGCCAGCAGTTCCGACAGGGCCCGCACAGATACGCAGTATTTT
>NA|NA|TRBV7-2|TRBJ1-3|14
CASSLDGQGNTIYF
TGTGCCAGCAGCTTAGACGGACAGGGAAACACCATATATTTT
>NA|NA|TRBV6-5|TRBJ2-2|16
CASSYEPGLGAGELFF
TGTGCCAGCAGTTACGAACCAGGGTTGGGGGCCGGGGAGCTGTTTTTT
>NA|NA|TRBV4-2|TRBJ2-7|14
CASSSDSLPYEQYF
TGTGCCAGCAGCAGCGACTCTCTTCCCTACGAGCAGTACTTC
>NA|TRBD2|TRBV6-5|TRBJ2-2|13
CASRTREVGELFF
TGTGCCAGCAGGACCCGGGAGGTCGGGGAGCTGTTTTTT
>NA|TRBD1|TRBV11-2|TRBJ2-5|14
CASSPDRGPETQYF
TGTGCCAGCAGCCCCGACAGGGGGCCAGAGACCCAGTACTTC
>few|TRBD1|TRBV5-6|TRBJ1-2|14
CASSLGTGVRGYTF
TGTGCCAGCAGCTTAGGGACAGGGGTACGTGGCTACACCTTC
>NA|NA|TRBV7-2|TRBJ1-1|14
CASSQGRSHTEAFF
TGTGCCAGCAGCCAGGGACGGAGCCACACTGAAGCTTTCTTT
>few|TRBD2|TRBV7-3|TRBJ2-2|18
CASSPSFGAGGPTGELFF
TGTGCCAGCAGCCCATCCTTTGGAGCGGGGGGGCCCACCGGGGAGCTGTTTTTT
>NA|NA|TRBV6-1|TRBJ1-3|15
CASSERGGTGNTIYF
TGTGCCAGCAGTGAACGAGGGGGGACAGGAAACACCATATATTTT
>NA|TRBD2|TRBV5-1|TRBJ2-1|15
CASSTLAGGGNEQFF
TGCGCCAGCAGCACCCTAGCGGGAGGAGGTAATGAGCAGTTCTTC
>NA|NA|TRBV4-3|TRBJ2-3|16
CASSQESGLGTDTQYF
TGCGCCAGCAGCCAAGAATCCGGCCTGGGCACAGATACGCAGTATTTT
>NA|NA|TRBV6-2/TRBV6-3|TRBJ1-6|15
CASSYSRVRNSPLHF
TGTGCCAGCAGTTACTCCAGGGTTAGGAATTCACCCCTCCACTTT
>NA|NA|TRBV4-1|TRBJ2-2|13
CASSLRGWGELFF
TGCGCCAGCAGCCTCAGGGGTTGGGGGGAGCTGTTTTTT
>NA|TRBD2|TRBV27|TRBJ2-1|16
CASSFFLRGLAGDRFF
TGTGCCAGCAGTTTCTTTTTGAGGGGACTAGCGGGAGATCGGTTCTTC
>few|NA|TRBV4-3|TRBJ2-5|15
CASSQGGTFRETQYF
TGCGCCAGCAGCCAAGGGGGCACGTTCCGGGAGACCCAGTACTTC
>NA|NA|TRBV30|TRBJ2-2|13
CAWRGTNTGELFF
TGTGCCTGGAGGGGGACGAACACCGGGGAGCTGTTTTTT
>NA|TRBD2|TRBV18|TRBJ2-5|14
CASSQGLVEETQYF
TGTGCCAGCTCACAGGGACTAGTTGAAGAGACCCAGTACTTC
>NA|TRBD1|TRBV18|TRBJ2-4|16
CASSPGDRVIKNIQYF
TGTGCCAGCTCACCAGGGGACAGGGTAATCAAAAACATTCAGTACTTC
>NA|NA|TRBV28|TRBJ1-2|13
CASSSDPTRGYTF
TGTGCCAGCAGTTCGGACCCTACTAGGGGCTACACCTTC
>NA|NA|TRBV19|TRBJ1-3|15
CASRWEGSSGNTIYF
TGTGCCAGTAGATGGGAGGGTTCCTCTGGAAACACCATATATTTT
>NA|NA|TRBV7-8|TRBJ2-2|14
CASSLGVNTGELFF
TGTGCCAGCAGCTTAGGGGTGAACACCGGGGAGCTGTTTTTT
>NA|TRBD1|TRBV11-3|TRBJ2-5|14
CASSMDRGQETQYF
TGTGCCAGCAGCATGGACAGGGGTCAAGAGACCCAGTACTTC
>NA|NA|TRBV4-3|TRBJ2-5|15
CASSQEGGYRETQYF
TGCGCCAGCAGCCAAGAAGGAGGCTACAGAGAGACCCAGTACTTC
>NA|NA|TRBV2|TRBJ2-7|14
CASSEGAETYEQYF
TGTGCCAGCAGTGAAGGGGCAGAAACCTACGAGCAGTACTTC
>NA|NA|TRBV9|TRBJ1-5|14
CASSHSVGNQPQHF
TGTGCCAGCAGCCATTCTGTAGGCAATCAGCCCCAGCATTTT
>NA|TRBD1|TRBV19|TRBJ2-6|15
CASSPDRAGANVLTF
TGTGCCAGTAGTCCTGACAGGGCTGGGGCCAACGTCCTGACTTTC
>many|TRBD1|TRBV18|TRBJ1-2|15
CASSPLDRANYGYTF
TGTGCCAGCTCACCCCTCGACAGGGCCAACTATGGCTACACCTTC
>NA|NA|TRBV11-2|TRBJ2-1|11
CASSPLDEQFF
TGTGCCAGCAGCCCTCTTGATGAGCAGTTCTTC
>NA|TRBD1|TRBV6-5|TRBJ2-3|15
CASSRDRGPADTQYF
TGTGCCAGCAGTCGGGACAGGGGGCCGGCAGATACGCAGTATTTT
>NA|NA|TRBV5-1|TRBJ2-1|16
CASSLAGTISYNEQFF
TGCGCCAGCAGCTTGGCAGGCACCATCTCTTACAATGAGCAGTTCTTC
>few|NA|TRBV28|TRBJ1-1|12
CASSLGNTEAFF
TGTGCCAGCAGTTTAGGGAACACTGAAGCTTTCTTT
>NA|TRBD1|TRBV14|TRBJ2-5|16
CASSQGTGGALETQYF
TGTGCCAGCAGCCAAGGGACAGGGGGCGCCTTAGAGACCCAGTACTTC
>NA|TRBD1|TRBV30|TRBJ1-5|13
CAWKEGANKPQHF
TGTGCCTGGAAAGAGGGGGCGAATAAGCCCCAGCATTTT
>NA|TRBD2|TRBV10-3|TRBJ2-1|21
CAIRASGTSGGAGRSYNEQFF
TGTGCCATCAGAGCCTCCGGGACTAGCGGGGGGGCGGGGAGGTCCTACAATGAGCAGTTCTTC
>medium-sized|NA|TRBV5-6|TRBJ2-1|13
CASSWDGGWEQFF
TGTGCCAGCAGCTGGGATGGGGGATGGGAGCAGTTCTTC
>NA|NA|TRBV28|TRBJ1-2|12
CASTVRGHGYTF
TGTGCCAGCACGGTTCGGGGTCATGGCTACACCTTC